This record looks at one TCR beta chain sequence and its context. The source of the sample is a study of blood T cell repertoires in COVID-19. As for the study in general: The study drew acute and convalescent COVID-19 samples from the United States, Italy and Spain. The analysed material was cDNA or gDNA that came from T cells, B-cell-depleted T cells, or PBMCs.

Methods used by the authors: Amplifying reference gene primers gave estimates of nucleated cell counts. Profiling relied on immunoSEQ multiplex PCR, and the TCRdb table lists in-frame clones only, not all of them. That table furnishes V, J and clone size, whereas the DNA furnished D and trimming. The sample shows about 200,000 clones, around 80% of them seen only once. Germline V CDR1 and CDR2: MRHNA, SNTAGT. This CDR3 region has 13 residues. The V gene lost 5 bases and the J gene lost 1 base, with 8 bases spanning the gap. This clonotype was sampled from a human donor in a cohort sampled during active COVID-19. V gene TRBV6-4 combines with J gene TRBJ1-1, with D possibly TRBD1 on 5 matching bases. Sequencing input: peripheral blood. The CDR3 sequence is CASSRGGNTEAFF. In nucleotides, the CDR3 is TGTGCCAGCAGTCGGGGGGGGAACACTGAAGCTTTCTTT.